Included here is one TCR beta chain sequence, with context. It was with 60 Vbeta and 13 Jbeta primers that the PCR ran. The protocol was immunoSEQ multiplex PCR, while the TCRdb copy is restricted to in-frame clones and leaves out a portion. The sample includes approximately 150,000 clones, 70% to 80% of them seen just once. This specimen comes from a study of cytomegalovirus exposure and HLA in healthy donors. CDR3 size: 17 residues. The germline V gene encodes CDR1 LGHNA and CDR2 YNFKEQ. Germline trimming cut 0 bases from V and 0 bases from J; bases unmatched to any gene: 4. In nominal health when sampled, donors likely had unrecorded immune exposures nonetheless.

The origin of this receptor is a human donor in good health. This chain links TRBV4-2 with TRBJ2-5; 10 nucleotides agree with TRBD2. Specimen: PBMCs. Here the CDR3 DNA reads TGTGCCAGCAGCCAAGACGCACTAGCGGGGTACCAAGAGACCCAGTACTTC. Amino acids: CASSQDALAGYQETQYF.